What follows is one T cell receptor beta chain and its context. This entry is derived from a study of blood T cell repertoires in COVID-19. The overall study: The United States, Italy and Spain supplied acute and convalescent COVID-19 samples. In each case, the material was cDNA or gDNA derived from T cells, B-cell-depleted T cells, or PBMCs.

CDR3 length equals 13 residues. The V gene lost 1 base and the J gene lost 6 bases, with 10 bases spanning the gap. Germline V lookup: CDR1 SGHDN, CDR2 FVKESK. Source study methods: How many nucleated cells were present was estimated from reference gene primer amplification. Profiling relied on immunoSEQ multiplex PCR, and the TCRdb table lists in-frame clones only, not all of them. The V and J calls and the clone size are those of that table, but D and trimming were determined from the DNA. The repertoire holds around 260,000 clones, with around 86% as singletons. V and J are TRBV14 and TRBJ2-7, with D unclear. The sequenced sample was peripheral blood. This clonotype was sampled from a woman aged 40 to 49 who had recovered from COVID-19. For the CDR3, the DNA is TGTGCCAGCAGCCAAGCCGTCGTGTCCGAGCAGTACTTC. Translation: CASSQAVVSEQYF.